These 25 T cell receptor beta chains were sequenced from one sample in a study of blood T cell repertoires in COVID-19. Assay: immunoSEQ multiplex PCR; the TCRdb copy retains only in-frame clones and omits some. The sample comprises 170,000 or so clones, 70% to 85% of which are singletons, and 17% rests with the top ten. Material for sequencing was PBMCs or T cells enriched from blood (not recorded which). The origin of the receptors is a woman aged 50 to 60 who had recovered from COVID-19.

This clone showed up just once. The rearrangement uses TRBV28 and TRBJ1-2; D perhaps matches TRBD1 (6 bases). CDR1 is MDHEN, CDR2 SYDVKM, per germline. The CDR3 loop spans 14 amino acids. The ends were cut back, 4 bases at V and 4 bases at J, with 13 bases in the middle. In nucleotides, the CDR3 is TGTGCCAGCAGTTCGCAACAGGGCTTCTATGGCTACACCTTC. As protein: CASSSQQGFYGYTF.

The J gene is TRBJ2-6, the V gene TRBV6-5; D not resolved. The V and J ends lost 6 bases and 12 bases respectively, with 15 bases between them. The CDR3 sequence is 13 residues long. Germline V gene sequence: CDR1 MNHEY, CDR2 SVGAGI. The CDR3 here is CASRPQAVSVLTF. DNA of the CDR3: TGTGCCAGCAGGCCCCAGGCAGTATCCGTCCTGACTTTC.

The rearrangement links TRBV28 to TRBJ2-1; 7 positions match TRBD1. Germline CDR1 reads MDHEN; CDR2 reads SYDVKM. The CDR3 consists of 15 residues. V shed 4 bases and J 3 bases; nucleotides not matched to a gene: 6. The DNA for the CDR3 is TGTGCCAGCAGTTCGTCAGGGGGTAACTACAATGAGCAGTTCTTC. Encoded protein: CASSSSGGNYNEQFF.

This clone appeared many times. The rearrangement joins TRBV6-5 to TRBJ1-5; a weak D match, TRBD1 (6 bases). The CDR3 covers 14 residues. Trimming shortened V by 7 bases and J by 10 bases, and 20 bases separated the two germline ends. Germline lookup yields CDR1 MNHEY and CDR2 SVGAGI. CDR3 in DNA: TGTGCCAGCAAGGCCGAGACAGGTAGTATTCCCCAGCATTTT. Residues: CASKAETGSIPQHF.

This chain joins TRBV18 and TRBJ1-3; a weak D match, TRBD1 (6 bases). CDR1 is KGHSH, CDR2 LQKENI, per germline. The CDR3 contains 16 residues. Trimming cost V 3 bases and J 3 bases, with 15 bases left between them. The CDR3 DNA sequence: TGTGCCAGCTCACCTCGGGACATTGGAGGTGGAAACACCATATATTTT. Protein product: CASSPRDIGGGNTIYF. The variable domain in full, with the rest retrieved from reference TRBV18 and TRBJ1-3, is NAGVMQNPRHLVRRRGQEARLRCSPMKGHSHVYWYRQLPEEGLKFMVYLQKENIIDESGMPKERFSAEFPKEGPSILRIQQVVRGDSAAYFCASSPRDIGGGNTIYFGEGSWLTVV.

The chain links TRBV18 to TRBJ1-1; 7 bases agree with TRBD1. V dropped 0 bases and J dropped 1; count of bases not matched to a gene: 11. Germline lookup yields CDR1 KGHSH and CDR2 LQKENI. The CDR3 totals 18 residues. This chain's CDR3 is CASSPPSSTGVPNTEAFF. Written as DNA, the CDR3 is TGTGCCAGCTCACCACCGTCGAGCACAGGGGTTCCGAACACTGAAGCTTTCTTT.

This clone was counted a single time. The chain combines TRBV9 with TRBJ2-1, with TRBD1 as a possible D gene (5 bases). V shed 2 bases and J shed 0 bases, with 9 bases lying between them. In germline, CDR1 is SGDLS, CDR2 YYNGEE. The CDR3 consists of 15 residues. The CDR3 region is CASSVSGNSYNEQFF. The CDR3 bases are TGTGCCAGCAGCGTTTCAGGGAACTCCTACAATGAGCAGTTCTTC.

The chain is built from TRBV9 and TRBJ2-3; TRBD2 matches at 7 bases. The V segment lost 0 bases and the J segment 5 bases; nucleotides outside the gene matches: 3. Germline CDR1 SGDLS, CDR2 YYNGEE. The CDR3 runs 14 residues. CDR3 amino acids: CASSVEGGGDTQYF. CDR3 sequence (DNA): TGTGCCAGCAGCGTAGAGGGCGGGGGAGATACGCAGTATTTT.

The chain couples TRBV6-6 to TRBJ1-1; tentative D call: TRBD1 (5 bases). Trimming removed 5 bases at V and 1 base at J, with 20 bases between. The CDR3 is 17 residues long. Germline V gene sequence: CDR1 MNHNY, CDR2 SVGAGI (reference sequence). CDR3 sequence reads: CASSPPAGKGWNTEAFF. The DNA of the CDR3 is TGTGCCAGCAGTCCCCCGGCAGGGAAGGGGTGGAACACTGAAGCTTTCTTT.

The chain combines TRBV29-1 with TRBJ2-1, with 11 positions matching TRBD2. The CDR3 length is 14 residues. CDR1 SQVTM and CDR2 ANQGSEA come from the germline V gene. V dropped 4 bases and J dropped 7; count of bases not matched to a gene: 6. The CDR3: CSVASRLAGNEQFF. In DNA, the CDR3 is TGCAGCGTTGCTTCGAGACTAGCGGGAAATGAGCAGTTCTTC.

The chain has TRBV3-1 (or the pseudogene TRBV3-2) and TRBJ2-7; 9 positions agree with TRBD2. V lost 2 bases to trimming and J lost 7 bases; unmatched junction nucleotides: 3. Germline V lookup: CDR1 LGHDT, CDR2 YNNKEL (reference sequence). The CDR3 is made up of 13 amino acids. Here the CDR3 reads CASSQRREGEQYF. The CDR3 DNA reads as TGTGCCAGCAGCCAACGGCGGGAGGGGGAGCAGTACTTC.

This clone was counted ten times or more. V and J are TRBV10-3 and TRBJ1-1, with TRBD1 identical over 9 bases. The ends lost 7 bases at V and 1 base at J; junction bases unmatched: 10. This CDR3 has 16 residues. Germline lookup yields CDR1 ENHRY and CDR2 SYGVKD. DNA of the CDR3: TGTGCCATCACCGATACAGGGGGCGCTCGGAACACTGAAGCTTTCTTT. Its translation is CAITDTGGARNTEAFF.

The chain has TRBV5-1 and TRBJ2-4, with TRBD2 matching over 8 bases. V lost 0 bases, J lost 3 bases, and 17 bases stayed unmatched. This CDR3 spans 20 amino acids. From germline, CDR1 is SGHRS and CDR2 YFSETQ. The CDR3 coding sequence is TGCGCCAGCAGCTTGGCCCCGGTCTTAGCGGGATCTGTGGTCAAAAACATTCAGTACTTC. The encoded protein is CASSLAPVLAGSVVKNIQYF.

The chain carries TRBV2 and TRBJ2-1, with D unclear. The CDR3 covers 12 residues. CDR1 and CDR2 (germline): SNHLY, FYNNEI. V shed 8 bases and J shed 5 bases, with 10 bases lying between them. The CDR3 sequence is CASALEDNEQFF. The CDR3 DNA sequence: TGTGCCAGCGCCCTAGAGGACAATGAGCAGTTCTTC.

The chain joins TRBV18 to TRBJ1-4; 8 bases line up with TRBD1. Trimming cost V 6 bases and J 1 base; bases outside gene matches: 13. Germline assignment: CDR1 KGHSH and CDR2 LQKENI. The length of the CDR3 is 18 residues. In nucleotides, the CDR3 is TGTGCCAGCTCCCCCGGGACAGGCAACTTGGGAACTAATGAAAAACTGTTTTTT. Protein: CASSPGTGNLGTNEKLFF.

This CDR3 reads CAWSPIQWNSPLHF. For the CDR3, the DNA is TGTGCCTGGAGTCCGATTCAGTGGAATTCACCCCTCCACTTT. The V gene is TRBV30, the J gene TRBJ1-6, with D uncertain. Trimming stripped 2 bases from V and 7 bases from J, with 12 bases between. Germline V CDR1 and CDR2: GTSNPN, SVGIG (reference sequence). The CDR3 length is 14 residues. The full variable domain, with the rest looked up from reference TRBV30 and TRBJ1-6, is SQTIHQWPATLVQPVGSPLSLECTVEGTSNPNLYWYRQAAGRGLQLLFYSVGIGQISSEVPQNLSASRPQDRQFILSSKKLLLSDSGFYLCAWSPIQWNSPLHFGNGTRLTVT.

The chain uses TRBV5-1 and TRBJ1-4; D perhaps matches TRBD1 (6 bases). CDR1 and CDR2 (germline): SGHRS, YFSETQ. Between the trimmed V and J ends, which lost 4 bases and 6 bases, there was a span of 13 bases. CDR3 length equals 14 residues. In nucleotides, the CDR3 is TGCGCCAGCAGCCCCCGTAGGACAGATGAAAAACTGTTTTTT. Translation: CASSPRRTDEKLFF.

The chain uses TRBV5-4 and TRBJ2-5; no firm D call. The V gene's germline CDR1 is SGHNT and CDR2 YYREEE (reference sequence). The germline V and J ends were trimmed by 6 bases and 2 bases, with 17 bases remaining between them. This CDR3 contains 15 residues. CDR3 nucleotides: TGTGCCAGCACCCCCTTCCCCGCGAAACAAGAGACCCAGTACTTC. It translates to CASTPFPAKQETQYF. The full variable domain, rest sourced from reference TRBV5-4 and TRBJ2-5, is ETGVTQSPTHLIKTRGQQVTLRCSSQSGHNTVSWYQQALGQGPQFIFQYYREEENGRGNFPPRFSGLQFPNYSSELNVNALELDDSALYLCASTPFPAKQETQYFGPGTRLLVL.

The chain combines TRBV5-1 with TRBJ2-5; 7 nucleotides align to TRBD1. The trim removed 4 bases at V and 4 bases at J, leaving 10 bases unmatched. Germline loops: CDR1 SGHRS, CDR2 YFSETQ. The CDR3 is 15 amino acids. CDR3 sequence: CASSRSGGLGETQYF. DNA for the CDR3: TGCGCCAGCAGCCGCTCAGGGGGATTAGGAGAGACCCAGTACTTC.

The genes are TRBV18 and TRBJ1-6, with a weak D call TRBD1 (6 bases). CDR1 is KGHSH, CDR2 LQKENI, per germline. The CDR3 spans 15 residues. The V end was cut by 1 base, the J end by 7 bases, with 11 bases between. CDR3 sequence: CASSPQGHANSPLHF. In DNA, the CDR3 is TGTGCCAGCTCACCACAGGGACACGCGAATTCACCCCTCCACTTT.

The chain combines TRBV28 with TRBJ1-5, with D possibly matching TRBD1 (5 bases). The CDR3 is 16 residues long. The germline V and J ends were trimmed by 5 bases and 7 bases, with 21 bases remaining between them. From germline, CDR1 is MDHEN and CDR2 SYDVKM. CDR3 sequence (DNA): TGTGCCAGCAGTACTCGGGACTTCGGGGGGAGGCAGCCCCAGCATTTT. Its protein is CASSTRDFGGRQPQHF.

On this clone: Other DNA sequences within the sample encode an identical CDR3. V and J are TRBV5-1 and TRBJ1-2, with a possible D match to TRBD1 (6 bases). The CDR3 is made up of 13 amino acids. V was trimmed by 4 bases and J by 3 bases, leaving 10 bases between them. The V gene's germline CDR1 is SGHRS and CDR2 YFSETQ. The CDR3 here is CASSPGGDYGYTF. Here the CDR3 DNA reads TGCGCCAGCAGCCCTGGGGGCGACTATGGCTACACCTTC.

The V gene is TRBV19, the J gene TRBJ2-7; D not certain. There are 14 residues in the CDR3. V lost 5 bases and J 0 bases, leaving 11 bases between the germline ends. CDR1 and CDR2 (germline): LNHDA, SQIVND (reference sequence). The CDR3 region is CASSLTDFSYEQYF. In nucleotides, the CDR3 is TGTGCCAGTAGTCTGACTGATTTCTCCTACGAGCAGTACTTC.

DNA for the CDR3: TGTGCCAGCAGCGTAGAACTAGTTGCAAATACGCAGTATTTT. It codes for CASSVELVANTQYF. The chain carries TRBV9 and TRBJ2-3, with TRBD2 as a possible D gene (5 bases). Germline V gene sequence: CDR1 SGDLS, CDR2 YYNGEE. V lost 0 bases and J 7 bases, leaving 12 bases between the germline ends. The CDR3 consists of 14 residues.

This chain uses TRBV10-1 with TRBJ2-1; the match to TRBD2 covers 8 bases. This CDR3 has 15 amino acids. V lost 8 bases, J lost 2 bases, and 8 bases stayed unmatched. Germline lookup yields CDR1 WNHNN and CDR2 SYGVQD (reference sequence). The CDR3, as DNA: TGCGCCAGCGGCCGACTAGCGCCCACCTACAATGAGCAGTTCTTC. Translation: CASGRLAPTYNEQFF.